The T cell receptor beta chain under discussion was sequenced for a study of cytotoxic CD8 clonotypes in ibrutinib-treated CLL. Looking at the study overall: Response sampling took place at median roughly 12 months of treatment, range 6 to 36. Study-level results: Sustained-remission and progressing patients diverged in sampling times. Public clonotypes were seen rarely and were contracted or stable on treatment.

Points on this clone: Its antigen is unidentified.

The CDR3 runs 15 residues. The V gene's germline CDR1 is LGHNA and CDR2 YSLEER. V was clipped by 3 bases and J by 2 bases, with 13 bases between them. Repertoires were generated with immunoSEQ multiplex PCR, while TCRdb's copy carries only in-frame clones and drops some. The data show hundreds of thousands of clones, 60% to 80% seen once. Sequencing used PBMCs, obtained after 36 months of ibrutinib treatment. The V call is TRBV4-3, the J call TRBJ2-5, with D possibly TRBD1 on 5 matching bases. This TCR was recovered from a human donor with chronic lymphocytic leukemia. CDR3 DNA: TGCGCCAGCAGCCACGGTACAGGCCGACAAGAGACCCAGTACTTC. It is translated as CASSHGTGRQETQYF.